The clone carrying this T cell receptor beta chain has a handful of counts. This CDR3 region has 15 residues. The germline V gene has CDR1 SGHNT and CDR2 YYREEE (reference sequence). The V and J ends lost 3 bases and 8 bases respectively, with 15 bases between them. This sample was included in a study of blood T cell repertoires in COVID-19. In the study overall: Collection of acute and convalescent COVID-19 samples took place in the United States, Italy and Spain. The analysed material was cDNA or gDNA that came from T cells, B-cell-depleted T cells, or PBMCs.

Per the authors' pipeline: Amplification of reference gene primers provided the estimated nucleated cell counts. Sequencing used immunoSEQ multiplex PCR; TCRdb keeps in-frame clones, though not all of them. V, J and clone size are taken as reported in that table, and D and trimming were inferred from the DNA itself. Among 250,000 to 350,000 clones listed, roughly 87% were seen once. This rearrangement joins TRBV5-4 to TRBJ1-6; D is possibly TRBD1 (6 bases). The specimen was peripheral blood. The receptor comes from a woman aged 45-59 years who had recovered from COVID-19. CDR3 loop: CASSWGGQVDSPLHF. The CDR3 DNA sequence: TGTGCCAGCAGCTGGGGGGGACAAGTAGATTCACCCCTCCACTTT.